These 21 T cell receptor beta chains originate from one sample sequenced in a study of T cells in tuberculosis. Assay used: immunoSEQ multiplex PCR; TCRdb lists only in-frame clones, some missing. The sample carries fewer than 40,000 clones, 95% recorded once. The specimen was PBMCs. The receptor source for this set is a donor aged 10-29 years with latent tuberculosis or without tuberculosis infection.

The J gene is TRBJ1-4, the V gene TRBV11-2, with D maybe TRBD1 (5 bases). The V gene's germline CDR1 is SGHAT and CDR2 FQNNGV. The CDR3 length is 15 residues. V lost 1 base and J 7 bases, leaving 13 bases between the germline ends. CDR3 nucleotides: TGTGCCAGCAGCTTAGGCGCGGGGGGAGGTGAAAAACTGTTTTTT. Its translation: CASSLGAGGGEKLFF.

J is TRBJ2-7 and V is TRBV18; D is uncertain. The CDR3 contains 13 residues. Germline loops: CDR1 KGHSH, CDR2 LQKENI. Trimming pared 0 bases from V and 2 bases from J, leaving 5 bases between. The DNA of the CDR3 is TGTGCCAGCTCACCACCGACAACCTACGAGCAGTACTTC. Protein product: CASSPPTTYEQYF.

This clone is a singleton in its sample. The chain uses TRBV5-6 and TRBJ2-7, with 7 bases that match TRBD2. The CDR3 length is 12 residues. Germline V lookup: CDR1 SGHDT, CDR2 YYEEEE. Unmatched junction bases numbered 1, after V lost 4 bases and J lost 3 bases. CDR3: CASSPGGYEQYF. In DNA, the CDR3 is TGTGCCAGCAGCCCGGGGGGCTACGAGCAGTACTTC.

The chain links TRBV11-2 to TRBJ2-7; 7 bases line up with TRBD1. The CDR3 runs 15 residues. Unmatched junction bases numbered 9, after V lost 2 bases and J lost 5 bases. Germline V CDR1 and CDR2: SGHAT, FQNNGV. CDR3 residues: CASSLQVQGSHEQYF. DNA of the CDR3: TGTGCCAGCAGCTTACAGGTACAGGGGTCCCACGAGCAGTACTTC.

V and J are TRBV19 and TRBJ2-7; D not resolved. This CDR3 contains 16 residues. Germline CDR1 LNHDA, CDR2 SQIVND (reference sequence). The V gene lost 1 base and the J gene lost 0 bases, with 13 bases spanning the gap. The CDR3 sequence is CASSIVTASYSYEQYF. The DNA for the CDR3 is TGTGCCAGTAGTATAGTTACAGCCTCCTACTCCTACGAGCAGTACTTC.

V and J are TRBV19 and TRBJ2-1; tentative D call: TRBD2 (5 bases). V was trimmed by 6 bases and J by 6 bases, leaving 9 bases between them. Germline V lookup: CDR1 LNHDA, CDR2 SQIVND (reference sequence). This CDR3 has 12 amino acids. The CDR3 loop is CASSGMGNEQFF. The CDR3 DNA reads TGTGCCAGTAGCGGGATGGGCAATGAGCAGTTCTTC.

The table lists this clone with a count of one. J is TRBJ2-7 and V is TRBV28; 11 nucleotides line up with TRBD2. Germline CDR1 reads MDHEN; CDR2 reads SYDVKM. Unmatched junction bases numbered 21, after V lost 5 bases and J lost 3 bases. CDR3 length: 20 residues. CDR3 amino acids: CASSGHGTGTSGRSSYEQYF. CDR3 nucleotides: TGTGCCAGCAGTGGGCACGGGACAGGAACTAGCGGGAGATCGAGCTACGAGCAGTACTTC.

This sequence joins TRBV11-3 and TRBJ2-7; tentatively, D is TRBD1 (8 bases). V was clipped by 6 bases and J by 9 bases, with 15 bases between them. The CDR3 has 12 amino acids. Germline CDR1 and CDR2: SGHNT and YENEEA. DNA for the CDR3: TGTGCCAGCAGTCAGGGGGCGGGGGTGCAGTACTTC. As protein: CASSQGAGVQYF.

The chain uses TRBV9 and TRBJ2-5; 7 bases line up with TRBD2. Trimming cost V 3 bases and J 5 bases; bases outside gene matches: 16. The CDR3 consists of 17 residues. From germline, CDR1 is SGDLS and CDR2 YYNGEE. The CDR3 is CASSASGGGASWETQYF. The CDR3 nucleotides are TGTGCCAGCAGCGCCTCTGGCGGGGGAGCGAGTTGGGAGACCCAGTACTTC. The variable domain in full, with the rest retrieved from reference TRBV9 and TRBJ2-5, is DSGVTQTPKHLITATGQRVTLRCSPRSGDLSVYWYQQSLDQGLQFLIQYYNGEERAKGNILERFSAQQFPDLHSELNLSSLELGDSALYFCASSASGGGASWETQYFGPGTRLLVL.

CDR3 in DNA: TGTGCCAGCAGCCCGCCGCGTGGAGCCGGGGAGCTGTTTTTT. This gives the protein CASSPPRGAGELFF. The V gene is TRBV7-9, the J gene TRBJ2-2; D not certain. V lost 5 bases and J lost 6, with 13 bases in between. The germline V gene encodes CDR1 SEHNR and CDR2 FQNEAQ (reference sequence). This CDR3 has 14 residues.

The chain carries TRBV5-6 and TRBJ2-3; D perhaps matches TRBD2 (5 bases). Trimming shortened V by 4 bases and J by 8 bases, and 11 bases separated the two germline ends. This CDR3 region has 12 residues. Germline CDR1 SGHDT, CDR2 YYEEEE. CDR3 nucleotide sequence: TGTGCCAGCAGCCTCATGGGGAGTACGCAGTATTTT. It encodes CASSLMGSTQYF.

The DNA of the CDR3 is TGTGCCACCGAAGGGGGGGCTTGGGGCACTGAAGCTTTCTTT. This sequence encodes CATEGGAWGTEAFF. The genes are TRBV19 and TRBJ1-1, with a weak D call TRBD1 (6 bases). Trimming pared 10 bases from V and 4 bases from J, leaving 19 bases between. CDR1 and CDR2 from the germline V gene are LNHDA and SQIVND (reference sequence). CDR3 length: 14 residues.

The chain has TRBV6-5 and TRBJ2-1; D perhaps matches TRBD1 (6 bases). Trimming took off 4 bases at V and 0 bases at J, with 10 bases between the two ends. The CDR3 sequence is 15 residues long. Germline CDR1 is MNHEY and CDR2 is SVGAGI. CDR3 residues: CASSLTTGSYNEQFF. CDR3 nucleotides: TGTGCCAGCAGTTTAACGACAGGCTCCTACAATGAGCAGTTCTTC.

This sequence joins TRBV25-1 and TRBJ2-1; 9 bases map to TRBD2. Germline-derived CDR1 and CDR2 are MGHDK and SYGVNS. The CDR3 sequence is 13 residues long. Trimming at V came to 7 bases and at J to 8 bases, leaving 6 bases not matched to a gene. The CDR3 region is CASNSGRRDEQFF. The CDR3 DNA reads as TGTGCCAGCAATAGCGGGAGAAGGGATGAGCAGTTCTTC.

The CDR3, as DNA: TGTGCCACCAGCAGAGGAGGTAGCGGGAGGGGTGAGCAGTTCTTC. Its translation: CATSRGGSGRGEQFF. The chain recombines TRBV15 with TRBJ2-1; 11 positions match TRBD2. V gave up 1 base and J gave up 9 bases; unmatched junction bases: 5. Germline CDR1 is LNHNV and CDR2 is YYDKDF (reference sequence). CDR3 length equals 15 residues. The full variable domain, with the rest looked up from reference TRBV15 and TRBJ2-1, is DAMVIQNPRYQVTQFGKPVTLSCSQTLNHNVMYWYQQKSSQAPKLLFHYYDKDFNNEADTPDNFQSRRPNTSFCFLDIRSPGLGDTAMYLCATSRGGSGRGEQFFGPGTRLTVL.

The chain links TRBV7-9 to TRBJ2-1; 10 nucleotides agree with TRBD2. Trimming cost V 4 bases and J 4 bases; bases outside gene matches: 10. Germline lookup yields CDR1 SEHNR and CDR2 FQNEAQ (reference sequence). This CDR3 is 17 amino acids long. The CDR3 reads CASSSGGLAGEYNEQFF. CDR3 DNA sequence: TGTGCCAGCAGCTCCGGGGGCCTAGCGGGAGAGTACAATGAGCAGTTCTTC.

CDR3 residues: CASSPTGKTQYF. CDR3 DNA: TGTGCCAGCTCACCGACAGGGAAGACCCAGTACTTC. The rearrangement uses TRBV18 and TRBJ2-5; 7 bases fit TRBD1. J lost 6 bases, V lost 3 bases, and 1 base had no gene match. Germline CDR1 KGHSH, CDR2 LQKENI. CDR3 length: 12 residues.

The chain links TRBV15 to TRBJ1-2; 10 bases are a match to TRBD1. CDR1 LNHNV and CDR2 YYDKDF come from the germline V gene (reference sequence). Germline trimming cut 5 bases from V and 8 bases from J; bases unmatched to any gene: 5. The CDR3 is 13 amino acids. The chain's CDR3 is CATSRDRGHGYTF. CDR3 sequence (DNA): TGTGCCACCAGCCGTGACAGGGGGCACGGCTACACCTTC.

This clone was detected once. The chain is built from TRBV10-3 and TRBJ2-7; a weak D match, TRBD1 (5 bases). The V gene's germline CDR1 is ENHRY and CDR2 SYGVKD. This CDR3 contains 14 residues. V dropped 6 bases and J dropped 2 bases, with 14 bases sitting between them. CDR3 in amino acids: CAIRGQGRTYEQYF. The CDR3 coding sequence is TGTGCCATCAGGGGCCAGGGTCGGACCTACGAGCAGTACTTC.

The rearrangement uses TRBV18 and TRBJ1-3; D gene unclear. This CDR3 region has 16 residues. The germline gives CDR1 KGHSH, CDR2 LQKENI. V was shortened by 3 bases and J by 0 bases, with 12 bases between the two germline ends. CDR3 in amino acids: CASSPRRYPSGNTIYF. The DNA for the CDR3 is TGTGCCAGCTCACCTCGCAGGTACCCCTCTGGAAACACCATATATTTT.

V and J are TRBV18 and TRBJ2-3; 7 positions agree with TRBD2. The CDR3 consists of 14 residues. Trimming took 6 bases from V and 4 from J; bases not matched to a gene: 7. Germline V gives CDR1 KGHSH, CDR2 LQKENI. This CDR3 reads CASSLGGTSDTQYF. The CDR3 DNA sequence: TGTGCCAGCTCTCTCGGGGGGACCTCAGATACGCAGTATTTT.